This entry lists 2 T cell receptor beta chains sequenced from one sample in a study of blood T cells in healthy people across ages. PCR was performed a second time for about 7 to 12 cycles using a sample-barcoded 5' primer and a J-beta primer mix. TCRdb reprocessed the 5' RACE reads with MiXCR, giving one entry per CDR3 protein. The table has 1.4 million to 1.5 million distinct CDR3 sequences, roughly 45% seen once; the top ten hold roughly 8.2%. The sequencing input was blood. The receptors come from a woman younger than 35 in good health.

CDR3 in DNA: TGCGCCAGCAGCGTGGTCCCCGCAGATACGCAGTATTTT. It translates to CASSVVPADTQYF. This chain links TRBV5-1 with TRBJ2-3, with no clear D. The CDR3 is 13 amino acids. Trimming removed 4 bases from V and 4 bases from J, with 10 bases in between. Germline values: CDR1 SGHRS, CDR2 YFSETQ.

CDR3 bases: TGTGCCAGCAGTTACACCCTAGCGGGGGAATCCTACAATGAGCAGTACTTC. As protein: CASSYTLAGESYNEQYF. The chain employs TRBV6-5 and TRBJ2-1; 10 bases agree with TRBD2. The J call may be in error: the DNA end matches TRBJ2-7 better. Germline V gene data show CDR1 as MNHEY and CDR2 as SVGAGI. This CDR3 comprises 17 residues.